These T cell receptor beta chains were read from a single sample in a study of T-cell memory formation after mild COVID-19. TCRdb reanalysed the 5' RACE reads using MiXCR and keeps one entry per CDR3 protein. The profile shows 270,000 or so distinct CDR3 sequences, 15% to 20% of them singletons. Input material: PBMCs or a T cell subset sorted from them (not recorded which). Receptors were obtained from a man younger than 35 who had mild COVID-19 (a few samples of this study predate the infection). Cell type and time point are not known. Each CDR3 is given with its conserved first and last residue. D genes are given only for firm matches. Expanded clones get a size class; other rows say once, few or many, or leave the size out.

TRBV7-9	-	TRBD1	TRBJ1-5	TGTGCCAGCAGCAGGGGACAGGGGCAGCCCCAGCATTTT	CASSRGQGQPQHF
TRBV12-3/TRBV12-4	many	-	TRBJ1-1	TGTGCCAGCAGGAAAAAAATGAACACTGAAGCTTTCTTT	CASRKKMNTEAFF
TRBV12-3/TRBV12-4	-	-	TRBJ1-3	TGTGCCAGCAGTTTAGCGTGGGCAGGGACGGGTGGAAACACCATATATTTT	CASSLAWAGTGGNTIYF
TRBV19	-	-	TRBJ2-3	TGTGCCAGTAGTACCCGGGGAACGACAGATACGCAGTATTTT	CASSTRGTTDTQYF
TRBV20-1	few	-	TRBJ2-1	TGCAGTGCTAGAGATAACGAAGACCCCTCACCTTTCAATGAGCAGTTCTTC	CSARDNEDPSPFNEQFF
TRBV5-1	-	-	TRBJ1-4	TGCGCCAGCAGCTTGGGATCGAGTATTCGGGGCGAAAAACTGTTTTTT	CASSLGSSIRGEKLFF
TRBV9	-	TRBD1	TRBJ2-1	TGTGCCAGCAGTCCCGGGACAGGGTGGCATGAGCAGTTCTTC	CASSPGTGWHEQFF
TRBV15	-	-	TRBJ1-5	TGTGCCACCAGCAGAGTCCAGAGGGGTCAGCCCCAGCATTTT	CATSRVQRGQPQHF
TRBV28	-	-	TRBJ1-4	TGTGCCAGCACCTGGGACATTCTCAATGAAAAACTGTTTTTT	CASTWDILNEKLFF
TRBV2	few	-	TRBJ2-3	TGTGCCAGCAATCGACAGGAACTCACAGATACGCAGTATTTT	CASNRQELTDTQYF
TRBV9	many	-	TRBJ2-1	TGTGCCAGCAGCGTAGTGGTGGGGGGCTCGAATGAGCAGTTCTTC	CASSVVVGGSNEQFF
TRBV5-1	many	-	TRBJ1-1	TGCGCCAGCAGCTTTAGAGGGGGGAATTTTGAGGCTTCTGAAGCTTTCTTT	CASSFRGGNFEASEAFF
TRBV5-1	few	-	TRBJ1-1	TGCGCCAGCAGCTCGCTCGACGGGGCTTTCTTT	CASSSLDGAFF
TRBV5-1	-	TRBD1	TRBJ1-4	TGCGCCAGCAGCTTGGACGGACAGGCTCTTAATGAAAAACTGTTTTTT	CASSLDGQALNEKLFF
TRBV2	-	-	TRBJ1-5	TGTGCCAGCAGTTTACATAGAGGGGGCAATCAGCCCCAGCATTTT	CASSLHRGGNQPQHF
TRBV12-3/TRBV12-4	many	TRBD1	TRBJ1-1	TGTGCCAGCACCCGAGGGGGGACAGGGGCGATGAACACTGAAGCTTTCTTT	CASTRGGTGAMNTEAFF
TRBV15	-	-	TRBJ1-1	TGTGCCACCAGCAGAGATAGGGGGACTAACACTGAAGCTTTCTTT	CATSRDRGTNTEAFF
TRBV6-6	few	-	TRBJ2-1	TGTGCCAGCAGTTACGTTAGGCAGTTCTTC	CASSYVRQFF
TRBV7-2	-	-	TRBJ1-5	TGTGCCAGCAGCCCGGGCCTAGGAGATTATAGCAATCAGCCCCAGCATTTT	CASSPGLGDYSNQPQHF
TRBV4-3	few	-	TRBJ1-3	TGCGCCAGCAGCCAAGATAGGAACTCTGGGGACACCATATATTTT	CASSQDRNSGDTIYF
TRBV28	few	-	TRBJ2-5	TGTGCCAGCAGTCCCCCCTCACTCACTCTAAGACAGAGCAAACAAGAGACCCAGTACTTC	CASSPPSLTLRQSKQETQYF
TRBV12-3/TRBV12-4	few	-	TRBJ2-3	TGTGCCAGCAGTTTAAAGGGATTAGAGGATACGCAGTATTTT	CASSLKGLEDTQYF
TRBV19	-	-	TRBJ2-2	TGTGCCAGTAGTATGGCCGGGGGACGGAACACCGGGGAGCTGTTTTTT	CASSMAGGRNTGELFF
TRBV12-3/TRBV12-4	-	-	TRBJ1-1	TGTGCCAGTCAGCTGGGGGACACTGAAGCTTTCTTT	CASQLGDTEAFF
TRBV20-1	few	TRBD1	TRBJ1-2	TGCAGTGTCGACCCGCAGGGGGGATCCTATGGCTACACCTTC	CSVDPQGGSYGYTF
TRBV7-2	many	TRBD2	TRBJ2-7	TGTGCCAGCAGCTTGAGACGGGGGGGCCCCTACGAGCAGTACTTC	CASSLRRGGPYEQYF
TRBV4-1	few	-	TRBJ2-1	TGCGCCAGCAGCCCGAGAGGGGGGGGCGACAATGAGCAGTTCTTC	CASSPRGGGDNEQFF
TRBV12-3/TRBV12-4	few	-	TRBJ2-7	TGTGCCAGCAGGGGCAGGGGTTACGAGCAGTACTTC	CASRGRGYEQYF
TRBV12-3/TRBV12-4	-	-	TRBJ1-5	TGTGCCAGCAGTTTAGCGTGGTCTCCTCATAGCAATCAGCCCCAGCATTTT	CASSLAWSPHSNQPQHF